The entry that follows covers one T cell receptor (beta chain) sequence. TRB rearrangements were amplified by multiplex PCR with BIOMED2 TRB-A/B primers. TCRdb reprocessed the multiplex PCR reads via MiXCR and lists one record per CDR3 protein. The sample consists of around 6,700 distinct CDR3 sequences, approximately 24% of them appearing once. The data belong to a study of T and B cells in COVID-19 patients. This CDR3 is 15 amino acids long. Germline-derived CDR1 and CDR2 are SGHRS and YFSETQ. V lost 0 bases, J lost 7 bases, and 13 bases lay in between. Each TRB amplification used about 220-500 ng of genomic DNA from blood.

The chain recombines TRBV5-1 with TRBJ1-4; D possibly corresponds to TRBD1 (6 bases). The receptor was isolated from a human donor with active COVID-19. Specimen: blood. The CDR3 nucleotides read TGCGCCAGCAGCTTGGCCGGGGGCTCGGGTGAAAAACTGTTTTTT. Protein product: CASSLAGGSGEKLFF.